This T cell receptor (beta chain) comes out of a study of cytomegalovirus exposure and HLA in healthy donors (dated 2017 in TCRdb). At the level of the whole study: According to an earlier analysis of around 600 of the donors, roughly 180 million T cells yielded roughly 100 million unique TCR beta sequences and about 280 Gb of sequence data. An earlier analysis of several hundred of the donors applied high-throughput TCR beta sequencing to assess whether each TCR beta V gene segment acted as functional or pseudogenic. A later analysis re-analyzed previously published TCR beta repertoires from roughly 600 donors and added high-resolution HLA genotyping to study TCR occurrence patterns. The aim of the study was to test whether cataloging public T cell receptors could identify signatures of past pathogen exposure. Because of strong linkage in the cohort, roughly five DR-DQ haplotypes were treated as single units for association and clustering. A later genetic analysis used genome-wide SNP genotypes for about 55% of the 666 donors, treating that subset as a discovery cohort. Using immunosequencing, the study profiled T cell repertoires from 500 to 800 subjects and related those repertoires to cytomegalovirus serostatus. A separate validation cohort of 90 to 150 different subjects was used in addition to the approximately 610-subject first cohort. Donor age, sex, ethnicity and CMV serostatus were compiled together with the repertoire data. Typing coverage varied by locus: about 629-640 donors for A, B, C, DRB1 and DQB1; approximately 500 for DQA1; 600 to 610 for DPA1; under 490 for DPB1. On average, 235,054 unique TCR beta nucleotide sequences were sequenced per donor among about 400 genotyped donors of the cohort, with approximately 18% of those sequences being non-productive. Roughly 300 gigabases of sequencing data and around 87 million unique TCR sequences were included in an early release covering several hundred HLA-typed donors. Rather than drawing on any new phenotypic data, the later analysis identified candidate immune exposures from TCR beta sequences and the way those sequences occurred across donors. To predict cytomegalovirus infection status, the study combined high-throughput TCR immunosequencing, statistical association of individual TCRs with disease status, and machine learning. Class I and class II HLA loci were covered by the typing at four-digit resolution. All discovery cohort repertoires had been generated on a single sequencing platform. Among the approximately 430 genotyped donors, roughly 80% belonged to the genetic ancestry cluster associated with self-reported Caucasian donors. Results the study describes overall, beyond this receptor: Correlated functional status among segregating V segments might be attributable to linkage disequilibrium, but an unknown experimental factor could not be ruled out. A group of highly shared sequence variants was considered likely to be a technical artifact of the sequencing pipeline. Compared with the approximately 700-donor mean, donors in an Asian-associated ancestry cluster had fewer N-insertions in productive TCRs, according to a later genetic analysis. Because HLA typing was unavailable for some donors at each locus, only the typed subset was used in association tests. Because the 87-base-pair reads could not distinguish some IMGT-functional V segments, including TRBV6-2 and TRBV6-3, those segments were excluded. An association between a missense DCLRE1C variant and V-gene and J-gene trimming of TCR beta chains was found in a later genetic analysis and replicated in an independent cohort. A later analysis found that most CMV-associated TCR beta chains appeared HLA-restricted, with HLA associations seemingly driven largely by CMV exposure. CMV serostatus was the only immune exposure information available for the cohort. The classifier was reported to diagnose cytomegalovirus status with high specificity and sensitivity in both the original cohort and the validation cohort. A later analysis reported that several top co-occurrence clusters appeared linked to parvovirus B19, influenza, CMV and Epstein-Barr virus. When HLA alleles, especially DR and DQ, strongly co-occurred, TCR associations were difficult to assign to individual alleles. The authors suggested that the approach could potentially be extended to other disease states and immunological phenotypes. In this cohort, only TCR beta chains were sequenced, and detectable features were limited by the absence of alpha or paired-chain data. Roughly uniform sequencing depth across donors was assumed in presence/absence analyses, although this assumption may not hold. Broadly in line with IMGT annotations, most TCR beta V segments showed up in productive rearrangements about 90% or about 30% of the time in an earlier analysis of several hundred of the donors. Some 15 rarely observed V segments, including chromosome 9 orphons, were excluded from the earlier analysis of almost 600 of the donors because counts were too low. In the study, roughly 160 TCR beta chains were listed as associated with cytomegalovirus. In vitro tests confirmed that a few of the cytomegalovirus-associated TCR beta chains recognize cytomegalovirus antigens. In a later analysis, TCR association rates were found to vary across HLA loci, with the most associated TCRs seen for DRB1 alleles and the fewest for HLA-C alleles. Across donors, most TCR sequences were observed very rarely, whereas some public TCRs were present in many individuals. A further reported finding was that TCR beta sequences accurately predicted the HLA-A and HLA-B alleles for most subjects in the first cohort. In a later analysis, HLA-associated TCR beta chains were found to be more clonally expanded and to have lower generation probabilities than equally common non-associated chains. At a false discovery rate of 0.05, a later analysis linked roughly 17,000 TCR beta sequences to specific HLA alleles.

Libraries were built with the immunoSEQ multiplex PCR assay. For the multiplex PCR, a mixture combining 60 forward primers for TCR Vbeta segments and 13 reverse primers for TCR Jbeta segments was used. Amplification of the CDR3 region of rearranged TCR beta genes was performed with a multiplex PCR assay on genomic DNA. The amplified TCR beta libraries were sequenced on the Illumina HiSeq System as 87-base-pair reads. On the study's bioinformatics: A later analysis counted some 80 million unique TCR beta chains across the approximately 700 repertoires, and 9.5 million to 11 million of these chains were shared by at least two donors. To remove PCR and sequencing errors, raw reads were error-corrected and collapsed into unique sequences using a nearest-neighbor algorithm that merged closely related sequences. To assign V, D and J gene segments, CDR3 sequences were aligned to IMGT reference sequences. For a sequence to be retained, at least a six-nucleotide match to both a V gene segment and a J gene segment was required. Rearrangements were called productive when the CDR3 lacked stop codons and stayed in frame with V and J; all others were non-productive. Following IMGT convention, CDR3 was defined as the stretch from the second conserved V-encoded cysteine up to the conserved J-encoded phenylalanine. Sequences without an unambiguous match to a single V gene segment were excluded from the earlier analysis of a few hundred of the donors. In an earlier analysis of approximately 560 of the donors, a V segment was called functional when productive rearrangements were above 56.7%, and segregating when the standard deviation between donors exceeded 5%. A statistical classification framework was developed to diagnose cytomegalovirus status using the catalog of TCR beta chain sequences. In a later analysis, TCR nucleotide sequences were compared against IMGT/GENE-DB human TR gene sequences so that V and J genes could be assigned. A later analysis assigned CDR3 sequences and most-parsimonious VDJ recombination scenarios with the TCRdist pipeline. A later analysis defined each TCR beta chain by its CDR3 amino acid sequence plus V-gene family, and excluded reads lacking a unique V-gene family. A later analysis removed 592 highly shared, low-generation-probability nucleotide sequences to deal with suspected cross-contamination and a sequencing artifact. A later analysis calculated a clonal expansion index for each public chain from normalized within-repertoire ranks of inferred template counts. In a later analysis, generation probabilities were computed with a VDJ recombination model fitted to out-of-frame rearrangements, and the resulting probabilities were checked against IGoR. Hypergeometric tests were used in a later analysis to score TCR-TCR, TCR-HLA and TCR-CMV co-occurrence, with a repertoire-size bias correction applied to the TCR pairs. False discovery rates were estimated in a later analysis by permuting HLA or CMV assignments 20 times. In a later analysis, co-occurring TCRs were grouped using DBSCAN, and TCRdist sequence similarity was added for clustering within HLA-allele-positive subsets. For co-occurrence clustering, repertoires with fewer than 30,000 or more than 120,000 public chains were excluded, along with a handful of repertoires with anomalous nucleotide sharing. The immuneACCESS repertoire file appears here via TCRdb, limited to in-frame rearrangements. These files lack a portion of the clones; in checked studies, under half of the deficit traces to unresolved V genes, and the cause of the others is not known. The D gene and trimming were derived from the DNA, and the V and J assignments and clone size from that table. The sample data list roughly 170,000 clones, and 84% of these were observed just once. About 1% of the sample is taken by the ten largest.

The cohort comprised some 700 healthy bone marrow donors. Cohort members were all nominally healthy when sampled, although unrecorded immune exposures were likely present. The donor was CMV seronegative and belonged to the group of 352 seronegative cohort members. Each donor provided a peripheral blood sample, and peripheral blood mononuclear cells were used for TCR beta sequencing. Genomic DNA extraction from the blood cell samples was performed with the Qiagen DNeasy Blood Extraction Kit. From cysteine to phenylalanine, the CDR3 is 13 amino acids long. Here the CDR3 DNA is all that survives: 39 bases in frame from base 1. Looking up the germline V gene yields CDR1 WSHSY and CDR2 SAAADI. V drops 3 bases and J drops 7 bases, leaving 12 bases in between. Details on this clone: This clone's antigen is unknown. No base-level quality is on record; no much larger clone is a single base apart.

Sequencing used PBMCs. This clonotype was sampled from a man in his thirties or forties in good health and CMV-seronegative. The rearrangement combines TRBV10-2 with TRBJ1-2; there is no confident call for the D gene. CDR3 sequence: CASSDGPSGGYTF. The DNA is as follows: TGCGCCAGCAGTGACGGACCGAGCGGTGGCTACACCTTC.